This T cell receptor (beta chain) was profiled in a study of glioma-infiltrating T cells after dendritic cell vaccination. Study-level information: Patients had newly diagnosed or recurrent glioblastoma and received dendritic cell vaccines. Monocyte-derived dendritic cells, cultured 7 to 8 days with IL-4 and GM-CSF, were pulsed with autologous tumor lysate. Findings and limits, study-wide: Patients with more pretreatment TILs had longer time to progression and survival.

Trimming shortened V by 4 bases and J by 3 bases, and 12 bases separated the two germline ends. This CDR3 region has 14 residues. The germline CDR1 and CDR2 sequences are SNHLY and FYNNEI. Input was approximately 2.2 ug genomic DNA, or all available if less. Only in-frame clones appear in the TCRdb table, and some are missing; sequencing was by immunoSEQ multiplex PCR. The sample lists over 75,000 clones, 81% occurring once. Time point specified: after dendritic cell vaccination, including at tumor progression/relapse. Note on this clone: Its matching antigen is unknown. Within the sample, other DNA sequences also encode this same CDR3.

The origin of this receptor is a human donor with glioblastoma. This sample comprised blood, obtained after dendritic cell vaccination. The genes are TRBV2 and TRBJ1-2; TRBD1 is a possible D gene (6 bases). The CDR3 DNA reads TGTGCCAGCAGTGGAGAGACAGGATACTATGGCTACACCTTC. The encoded protein is CASSGETGYYGYTF. The full variable domain, rest sourced from reference TRBV2 and TRBJ1-2, is EPEVTQTPSHQVTQMGQEVILRCVPISNHLYFYWYRQILGQKVEFLVSFYNNEISEKSEIFDDQFSVERPDGSNFTLKIRSTKLEDSAMYFCASSGETGYYGYTFGSGTRLTVV.